This T cell receptor beta chain stems from a study of T-cell memory formation after mild COVID-19. A 5'RACE reaction primed in the constant segment made cDNA libraries of TCR alpha and TCR beta, and these carried sample barcodes and UMIs. TCRdb recomputed calls from the 5' RACE reads with MiXCR, one row per CDR3 protein. The table lists around 450,000 distinct CDR3 sequences, roughly 26% of them singletons, with around 8.8% in the top ten. To note about this clonotype: The target antigen is unknown.

General study results and limits: Clones from the second wave (peaking day 37) had unconfirmed SARS-CoV-2 specificity. Contracting CD4+ clones lay largely in CM and EM, with CD8+ ones residing in EMRA.

The source material was PBMCs or a T cell subset sorted from them (not recorded which). This sequence originates from an adult woman who had mild COVID-19 (a few samples of this study predate the infection). Cell type and time point are not known.

DNA for the CDR3: TGTGCCAGCAGTCCCGAAGCTAACTATGGCTACACCTTC. Translated: CASSPEANYGYTF. This sequence joins TRBV12-3 or TRBV12-4 and TRBJ1-2; no definite D call. Trimming stripped 5 bases from V and 0 bases from J, with 7 bases between. The CDR3 has 13 amino acids.